This T cell receptor beta chain was sequenced during a study of metastatic and nonmetastatic thyroid tumors. Overall study: Repertoire data that came from the blood and tumor or nodule tissue of malignant and benign thyroid patients were compared. Findings of the study overall: Within blood and tumor, benign nodules reportedly had significantly lower TCR beta diversity than malignant thyroid tumors did.

Patients had received no treatment of any kind before thyroid surgery. Per the original methods: Variation in CDR3 across clinicopathological groups served as the basis for constructing a distant-metastasis classifier in papillary thyroid cancer. TCRdb re-analyzed the PCR reads using MiXCR. The V and J calls were not made by the authors but by TCRdb's processing. This sample has some 52,000 clones; roughly a sixth occur once, and the top ten carry approximately 3%. CDR3 length equals 13 residues. Germline-derived CDR1 and CDR2 are SGHAT and FQNNGV. Trimming shortened V by 1 base and J by 2 bases, and 6 bases separated the two germline ends. This clone was counted ten times or more. Its antigen remains unidentified.

The chain recombines TRBV11-2 with TRBJ2-7; perhaps TRBD1 as D (5 bases). This TCR derives from a female donor with papillary thyroid cancer or a benign thyroid nodule (not recorded which). Some clones in this sample may be carry-over from other donors' samples. The specimen was blood. This CDR3 reads CASSLVQAYEQYF. CDR3 nucleotide sequence: TGTGCCAGCAGCTTAGTACAGGCCTACGAGCAGTACTTC.